These 27 T cell receptor beta chains share one sample of origin, sequenced in a study of vaccination and CD4 T cells after COVID-19. TCRdb called the PCR reads again in MiXCR, with one record for every CDR3 protein. The data hold 25,000 to 30,000 distinct CDR3 sequences, with under 60% observed a single time. Time point here: late sampling 161 to 241 days after vaccination in three convalescent patients. Sequenced material: CD4+ T cells from blood, taken about 7 months after SARS-CoV-2 vaccination. These receptors were obtained from a human donor who had recovered from COVID-19.

V and J are TRBV19 and TRBJ2-1; possibly TRBD2 for D (5 bases). Germline-derived CDR1 and CDR2 are LNHDA and SQIVND (reference sequence). This CDR3 has 13 residues. Trimming cost V 5 bases and J 7 bases, with 12 bases left between them. The CDR3 DNA sequence: TGTGCCAGTAGTCGCACGTGGGAGAATGAGCAGTTCTTC. Amino acid sequence: CASSRTWENEQFF.

J is TRBJ1-1 and V is TRBV2; D is possibly TRBD1 (6 bases). The germline V and J ends were trimmed by 4 bases and 4 bases, with 13 bases remaining between them. Germline CDR1 is SNHLY and CDR2 is FYNNEI. This CDR3 comprises 14 residues. The CDR3 DNA is TGTGCCAGCAGTGTTTCAGGGGCGGGCACTGAAGCTTTCTTT. It translates to CASSVSGAGTEAFF. The variable domain in full, with the rest retrieved from reference TRBV2 and TRBJ1-1, is EPEVTQTPSHQVTQMGQEVILRCVPISNHLYFYWYRQILGQKVEFLVSFYNNEISEKSEIFDDQFSVERPDGSNFTLKIRSTKLEDSAMYFCASSVSGAGTEAFFGQGTRLTVV.

The count of this clonotype is one. The chain employs TRBV24-1 and TRBJ2-3, with a possible D match to TRBD1 (6 bases). The CDR3 runs to 15 residues. Germline CDR1 and CDR2: KGHDR and SFDVKD. V was cut by 7 bases and J by 6 bases, with 19 bases left in between. Here the CDR3 reads CATSPTGRSVDTQYF. CDR3 coding DNA: TGTGCCACCAGCCCTACAGGGCGGTCTGTTGATACGCAGTATTTT.

The table lists this clonotype with a count of one. The chain carries TRBV27 and TRBJ2-1; D not resolved. Trimming removed 3 bases at V and 3 bases at J, with 24 bases between. The germline CDR1 and CDR2 sequences are MNHEY and SMNVEV (reference sequence). The length of the CDR3 is 19 residues. CDR3 in amino acids: CASSFRLFSPLPGYNEQFF. CDR3 coding DNA: TGTGCCAGCAGTTTCAGGCTGTTTAGCCCCCTCCCAGGCTACAATGAGCAGTTCTTC.

This clonotype was detected only a few times. The chain joins TRBV6-1 to TRBJ2-3; no firm D call. Germline V CDR1 and CDR2: MNHNS, SASEGT. With 1 base removed from V and 7 bases from J, the gap between germline ends came to 6 bases. The CDR3 consists of 12 residues. The CDR3 protein is CASSEVGNTQYF. DNA of the CDR3: TGTGCCAGCAGTGAAGTTGGTAATACGCAGTATTTT.

The chain couples TRBV27 to TRBJ1-2, with D hard to call. In germline, CDR1 is MNHEY, CDR2 SMNVEV (reference sequence). The CDR3 runs to 11 residues. V was clipped by 9 bases and J by 5 bases, with 10 bases between them. CDR3 sequence: CASGPLYGYTF. In DNA form, the CDR3 reads TGTGCCAGTGGACCGCTTTATGGCTACACCTTC.

V is TRBV6-5 and J is TRBJ1-1; D call uncertain. The V end lost 0 bases, the J end lost 2 bases, and 10 bases lay between the germline ends. Germline V CDR1 and CDR2: MNHEY, SVGAGI. The CDR3 is 15 residues long. The CDR3 nucleotides are TGTGCCAGCAGTTACTCGCGGAAAGGAAACACTGAAGCTTTCTTT. It is translated as CASSYSRKGNTEAFF.

This clonotype is deemed medium-sized. The genes are TRBV19 and TRBJ2-3; 10 nucleotides align to TRBD2. CDR1 LNHDA and CDR2 SQIVND come from the germline V gene (reference sequence). With 5 bases clipped from V and 1 base from J, the junction kept 6 bases outside the gene matches. The CDR3 totals 16 residues. CDR3 sequence reads: CASSPLAGEGTDTQYF. DNA of the CDR3: TGTGCCAGTAGTCCTCTAGCGGGAGAGGGCACAGATACGCAGTATTTT.

The chain employs TRBV10-3 and TRBJ1-5; D unclear. Germline loops: CDR1 ENHRY, CDR2 SYGVKD. The CDR3 length is 13 residues. Between the trimmed V and J ends, which lost 3 bases and 8 bases, there was a span of 11 bases. CDR3 nucleotides: TGTGCCATCAGTGACCCGGACGATAAGCCCCAGCATTTT. Translating it yields CAISDPDDKPQHF.

The CDR3 spells CASSLWGSGAYEQYF. As DNA, the CDR3 is TGTGCCAGCAGTTTATGGGGTAGCGGTGCCTACGAGCAGTACTTC. This sequence joins TRBV27 and TRBJ2-7; D possibly corresponds to TRBD2 (6 bases). The V and J ends lost 1 base and 2 bases respectively, with 12 bases between them. The CDR3 consists of 15 residues. In germline, CDR1 is MNHEY, CDR2 SMNVEV (reference sequence).

The rearrangement links TRBV20-1 to TRBJ2-7; 11 nucleotides match TRBD1. V lost 3 bases, J lost 2 bases, and 3 bases stayed unmatched. The germline V gene encodes CDR1 DFQATT and CDR2 SNEGSKA (reference sequence). This CDR3 has 14 residues. The DNA of the CDR3 is TGCAGTGCTAGCCGGACAGGGGGCCCCTACGAGCAGTACTTC. It is translated as CSASRTGGPYEQYF.

Only a few counts were recorded for this clonotype. V is TRBV7-9 and J is TRBJ2-1; 7 bases align to TRBD2. In germline, CDR1 is SEHNR, CDR2 FQNEAQ (reference sequence). The CDR3 loop spans 15 amino acids. With V trimmed by 1 base and J by 7 bases, 7 bases remained unmatched. The CDR3 sequence: CASSLDFLADNEQFF. CDR3 DNA: TGTGCCAGCAGCTTAGATTTTCTAGCGGATAATGAGCAGTTCTTC. Filled out from reference TRBV7-9 and TRBJ2-1, the complete variable domain reads DTGVSQNPRHKITKRGQNVTFRCDPISEHNRLYWYRQTLGQGPEFLTYFQNEAQLEKSRLLSDRFSAERPKGSFSTLEIQRTEQGDSAMYLCASSLDFLADNEQFFGPGTRLTVL.

This clonotype has just one count. This chain joins TRBV2 and TRBJ1-2; TRBD1 aligns across 9 bases. The CDR3 contains 16 residues. V lost 7 bases to trimming and J lost 4 bases; unmatched junction nucleotides: 13. Per germline, CDR1 SNHLY and CDR2 FYNNEI. CDR3 loop: CASTGTGRVLLYGYTF. As DNA, the CDR3 is TGTGCCAGCACGGGGACAGGGAGAGTCCTCCTCTATGGCTACACCTTC.

This chain joins TRBV29-1 and TRBJ2-7; D is perhaps TRBD2 (7 bases). CDR1 SQVTM and CDR2 ANQGSEA come from the germline V gene. CDR3 length: 17 residues. V was cut by 5 bases and J by 1 base, with 24 bases left in between. DNA for the CDR3: TGCAGCGTTACCTCTCCCAGGGGCGGGAGTGCTTCCTACGAGCAGTACTTC. This gives the protein CSVTSPRGGSASYEQYF.

The chain joins TRBV11-3 to TRBJ2-1; possibly TRBD2 for D (6 bases). In germline, CDR1 is SGHNT, CDR2 YENEEA. Between the trimmed V and J ends, which lost 2 bases and 0 bases, there was a span of 11 bases. The CDR3 is made up of 16 amino acids. CDR3 residues: CASSLRAGSSYNEQFF. The CDR3 nucleotides read TGTGCCAGCAGCTTACGGGCGGGAAGCTCCTACAATGAGCAGTTCTTC.

The chain couples TRBV6-1 to TRBJ2-1; 12 bases fit TRBD2. The CDR3 is 13 residues long. V shed 6 bases, J shed 16 bases, and the junction held 10 bases outside the gene matches. Germline V CDR1 and CDR2: MNHNS, SASEGT. The CDR3 is CASSLAGGRVGFF. CDR3 coding DNA: TGTGCCAGCAGCCTAGCGGGAGGGCGCGTTGGATTCTTC.

This clonotype was counted only a few times. This chain uses TRBV24-1 with TRBJ2-3; a possible D gene is TRBD2 (7 bases). The germline V and J ends were trimmed by 1 base and 6 bases, with 16 bases remaining between them. The V gene's germline CDR1 is KGHDR and CDR2 SFDVKD. CDR3 length: 16 amino acids. CDR3 sequence (DNA): TGTGCCACCAGTGATTTCTCGGGGGGCAATTCGGATACGCAGTATTTT. Translation gives CATSDFSGGNSDTQYF.

The rearrangement joins TRBV20-1 to TRBJ2-6, with a possible D match to TRBD2 (5 bases). The germline V and J ends were trimmed by 3 bases and 4 bases, with 19 bases remaining between them. The CDR3 has 17 amino acids. Germline V CDR1 and CDR2: DFQATT, SNEGSKA (reference sequence). The CDR3 spells CSASTGFKNGGANVLTF. The CDR3 DNA reads TGCAGTGCTAGTACGGGGTTCAAGAATGGCGGGGCCAACGTCCTGACTTTC.

The chain recombines TRBV29-1 with TRBJ2-2; 9 bases are shared with TRBD2. V lost 6 bases and J lost 4; bases outside the gene matches: 9. The CDR3 spans 15 residues. CDR1 SQVTM and CDR2 ANQGSEA come from the germline V gene. The chain's CDR3 is CSVRGLAGRTGELFF. The CDR3 DNA reads TGCAGCGTGAGAGGTCTAGCGGGACGCACCGGGGAGCTGTTTTTT.

The J gene is TRBJ1-1, the V gene TRBV20-1, with no clear D. Deletions cut 5 bases from V and 3 bases from J, with 16 bases between. There are 14 residues in the CDR3. Germline V gene data show CDR1 as DFQATT and CDR2 as SNEGSKA (reference sequence). CDR3 sequence: CSALPWTGDTEAFF. Written as DNA, the CDR3 is TGCAGTGCTCTGCCCTGGACGGGAGACACTGAAGCTTTCTTT.

The chain carries TRBV27 and TRBJ1-2, with 10 bases identical to TRBD1. Trimming cost V 7 bases and J 5 bases; bases outside gene matches: 7. The germline CDR1 and CDR2 sequences are MNHEY and SMNVEV (reference sequence). CDR3 length: 14 residues. As DNA, the CDR3 is TGTGCCAGCACCATGCGACAGGGGGCGTATGGCTACACCTTC. Protein sequence: CASTMRQGAYGYTF.

This sequence joins TRBV5-1 and TRBJ2-7; a weak D match, TRBD2 (5 bases). The CDR3 is made up of 14 amino acids. Per the germline V gene, CDR1 is SGHRS and CDR2 is YFSETQ. V shed 2 bases and J shed 5 bases, with 14 bases lying between them. The CDR3 nucleotides read TGCGCCAGCAGCTTAAACGGCCGGGGTCACGAGCAGTACTTC. Translated, it gives CASSLNGRGHEQYF.

This clonotype has a handful of counts. The rearrangement uses TRBV10-3 and TRBJ1-2, with 9 bases identical to TRBD1. The CDR3 is made up of 18 amino acids. Trimming removed 2 bases from V and 6 bases from J; junction bases left unmatched: 16. In germline, CDR1 is ENHRY, CDR2 SYGVKD. As DNA, the CDR3 is TGTGCCATCAGTGAGAGTAGTGGGAAGACAGGGGGAGTTAATGGCTACACCTTC. It yields the protein CAISESSGKTGGVNGYTF.

The chain links TRBV12-5 to TRBJ2-1, with D perhaps matching TRBD1 (6 bases). V lost 6 bases and J lost 6, with 12 bases in between. The CDR3 is 13 residues long. Germline V gives CDR1 LGHNT, CDR2 FRNRAP. The CDR3 DNA follows: TGTGCTAGTGGACTACAGGGTCCCAATGAGCAGTTCTTC. It encodes CASGLQGPNEQFF.

The rearrangement links TRBV19 to TRBJ2-7; D unclear. This CDR3 is built from 14 residues. From germline, CDR1 is LNHDA and CDR2 SQIVND (reference sequence). V was shortened by 6 bases and J by 6 bases, with 18 bases between the two germline ends. The CDR3 sequence is CASSPGIGGGEQYF. The CDR3 DNA sequence: TGTGCCAGTAGCCCCGGAATCGGTGGCGGCGAGCAGTACTTC.

This clonotype was observed a few times. The rearrangement links TRBV20-1 to TRBJ1-5, with a possible D match to TRBD1 (5 bases). V was cut by 2 bases and J by 7 bases, with 12 bases left in between. The CDR3 has 13 residues. The germline CDR1 and CDR2 sequences are DFQATT and SNEGSKA (reference sequence). The CDR3 sequence is CSARFWGRQPQHF. CDR3 nucleotide sequence: TGCAGTGCTAGATTCTGGGGACGACAGCCCCAGCATTTT.

This clonotype was recorded a few times. This rearrangement joins TRBV15 to TRBJ2-5; TRBD1 matches 9 bases. CDR3 length: 16 amino acids. Germline V CDR1 and CDR2: LNHNV, YYDKDF (reference sequence). V shed 2 bases, J shed 5 bases, and the junction held 9 bases outside the gene matches. CDR3 amino acids: CATSRSSGTGRETQYF. As DNA, the CDR3 is TGTGCCACCAGCAGATCCTCCGGGACAGGGCGGGAGACCCAGTACTTC.